This T cell receptor beta chain comes out of a study of cytomegalovirus exposure and HLA in healthy donors. General study points: Upon later analysis, HLA-associated TCR beta chains proved more clonally expanded than other, equally common chains. Most subjects' HLA-A and HLA-B alleles were reportedly predicted from TCR beta sequences.

CDR1 and CDR2 (germline): MDHEN, SYDVKM. This CDR3 has 13 residues. The junction had 6 bases not matched to a gene; V was cut back by 3 bases and J by 7 bases. A word on this clone: Its antigen is currently unknown.

The PCR made use of 60 Vbeta and 13 Jbeta primers. Original processing methods: Roughly 76 million unique TCR beta chains, about 11 million of them shared, were counted by a later analysis. Sequencing was performed with immunoSEQ multiplex PCR; in TCRdb, only in-frame clones are kept and a portion is missing. The V and J calls and clone size are taken from that table; D and trimming were inferred from the DNA. The repertoire holds roughly 160,000 clones, with approximately 81% as singletons. Sequencing was carried out using PBMCs. The chain employs TRBV28 and TRBJ2-7; TRBD2 agrees at 7 bases. The sequence was obtained from a boy aged 2 to 10 in good health and CMV-seronegative. The CDR3 here is CASSFAGVEEQYF. The CDR3, as DNA: TGTGCCAGCAGTTTTGCGGGAGTGGAAGAGCAGTACTTC. The full variable domain, completed using reference TRBV28 and TRBJ2-7, is DVKVTQSSRYLVKRTGEKVFLECVQDMDHENMFWYRQDPGLGLRLIYFSYDVKMKEKGDIPEGYSVSREKKERFSLILESASTNQTSMYLCASSFAGVEEQYFGPGTRLTVT.